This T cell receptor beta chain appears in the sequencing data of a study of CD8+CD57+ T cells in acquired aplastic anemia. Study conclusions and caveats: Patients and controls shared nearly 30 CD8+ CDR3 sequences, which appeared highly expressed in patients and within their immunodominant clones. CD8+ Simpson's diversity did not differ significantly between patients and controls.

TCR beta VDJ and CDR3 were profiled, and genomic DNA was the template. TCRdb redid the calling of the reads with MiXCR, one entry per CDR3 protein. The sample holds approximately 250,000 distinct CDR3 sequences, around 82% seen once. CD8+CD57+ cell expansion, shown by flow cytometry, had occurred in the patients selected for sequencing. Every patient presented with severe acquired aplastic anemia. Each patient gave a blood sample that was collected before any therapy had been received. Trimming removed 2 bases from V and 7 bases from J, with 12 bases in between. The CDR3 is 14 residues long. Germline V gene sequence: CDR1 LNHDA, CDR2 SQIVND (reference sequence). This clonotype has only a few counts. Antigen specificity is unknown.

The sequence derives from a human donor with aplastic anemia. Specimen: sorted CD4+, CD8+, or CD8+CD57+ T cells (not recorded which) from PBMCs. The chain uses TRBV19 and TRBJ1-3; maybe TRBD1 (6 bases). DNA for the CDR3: TGTGCCAGTAGTATATCCCAGGGGAGGAACACCATATATTTT. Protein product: CASSISQGRNTIYF.